This T cell receptor (beta chain) was sequenced for a study of blood T cells in healthy people across ages. V lost 6 bases and J 5 bases, leaving 16 bases between the germline ends. This CDR3 contains 15 residues. Germline V gives CDR1 SGHAT, CDR2 FQNNGV. Primers used in a second PCR of roughly 6 to 11 cycles were a sample-barcoded 5' primer and a J-beta primer mix. A single record per CDR3 protein comes from TCRdb applying MiXCR to the 5' RACE reads. The top ten clones hold 15% to 20% of a sample with about 780,000 distinct CDR3 sequences, 35% to 50% of them seen once. The extraction recovered at least 5.5 micrograms of total RNA per sample.

This chain links TRBV11-2 with TRBJ1-4; maybe TRBD1 (5 bases). The TCR originated in a man older than 75 in good health. Sequenced material: blood. CDR3 residues: CASSPTGTVNEKLFF. The CDR3 DNA is TGTGCCAGCAGTCCCACCGGGACCGTCAATGAAAAACTGTTTTTT.